One sample yielded the 27 T cell receptor beta chains listed below, sequenced in a study of PD-L1 blockade in urothelial cancer. This table comes from immunoSEQ multiplex PCR, and its TCRdb copy is limited to in-frame clones, with some not included. The table shows about 90,000 clones, with 90% to 95% occurring only once. The specimen was PBMCs, collected around atezolizumab (anti-PD-L1) treatment. These receptors originate from a man aged 55 to 70 with urothelial cancer.

The chain couples TRBV4-1 to TRBJ1-2, with unresolved D. Looked up from germline, CDR1 is MGHRA and CDR2 is YSYEKL. The CDR3 is 16 residues long. Trimming pared 1 base from V and 3 bases from J, leaving 15 bases between. CDR3 sequence reads: CASSQGMLELHYGYTF. In nucleotides, the CDR3 is TGCGCCAGCAGCCAAGGCATGCTGGAGCTCCACTATGGCTACACCTTC.

The chain recombines TRBV5-6 with TRBJ1-2; tentatively, D is TRBD1 (6 bases). The germline V and J ends were trimmed by 2 bases and 4 bases, with 18 bases remaining between them. CDR3 length: 16 amino acids. Germline lookup yields CDR1 SGHDT and CDR2 YYEEEE. This CDR3 is CASSFTRTASLYGYTF. CDR3 nucleotides: TGTGCCAGCAGCTTCACTAGGACAGCAAGCCTCTATGGCTACACCTTC.

The chain couples TRBV7-2 to TRBJ2-5; D may be TRBD1 (5 bases). The ends were cut back, 7 bases at V and 5 bases at J, with 17 bases in the middle. CDR3 length: 14 residues. From germline, CDR1 is SGHTA and CDR2 FQGNSA. CDR3 DNA: TGTGCCAGCACCTTGTCCTCAGGGCAGGAGACCCAGTACTTC. Translating it yields CASTLSSGQETQYF.

The chain has TRBV12-1 and TRBJ2-2; the D call of TRBD1 is as the table states it, not checked on the DNA. TRBV12-1 is an annotated pseudogene. The CDR3 runs 15 residues. CDR3 coding DNA: TGTGCCAGCAGCTTAAGACAGGGGTCGCACGGGGAGCTGTTTTTT. Its translation is CASSLRQGSHGELFF.

The V gene is TRBV5-4, the J gene TRBJ2-7; 15 positions match TRBD2. J lost 0 bases, V lost 4 bases, and 5 bases had no gene match. Germline V gives CDR1 SGHNT, CDR2 YYREEE (reference sequence). The CDR3 has 17 residues. The CDR3 DNA is TGTGCCAGCAGCCCGGGACTAGCGGGGGGATCCTCCTACGAGCAGTACTTC. Residues: CASSPGLAGGSSYEQYF.

The rearrangement joins TRBV5-6 to TRBJ2-1, with 9 bases matching TRBD2. Trimming at V came to 2 bases and at J to 6 bases, leaving 6 bases not matched to a gene. From germline, CDR1 is SGHDT and CDR2 YYEEEE. This CDR3 has 15 residues. CDR3 nucleotides: TGTGCCAGCAGCTTTGTAGCGGGAGTTCTCAATGAGCAGTTCTTC. Amino acids: CASSFVAGVLNEQFF.

The chain couples TRBV6-5 to TRBJ2-1; tentative D call: TRBD2 (5 bases). The CDR3 is 16 amino acids. Germline assignment: CDR1 MNHEY and CDR2 SVGAGI. Trimming removed 2 bases at V and 0 bases at J, with 11 bases between. CDR3 loop: CASSYASQSSYNEQFF. The CDR3 DNA is TGTGCCAGCAGTTACGCTAGCCAAAGCTCCTACAATGAGCAGTTCTTC.

The rearrangement joins TRBV5-1 to TRBJ2-7; 7 bases are a match to TRBD2. V lost 1 base and J lost 1; bases outside the gene matches: 11. The V gene's germline CDR1 is SGHRS and CDR2 YFSETQ. The CDR3 runs to 17 residues. The chain's CDR3 is CASSLFEGPAGSYEQYF. The CDR3 DNA reads as TGCGCCAGCAGCTTGTTCGAGGGTCCAGCGGGGTCCTACGAGCAGTACTTC.

The chain carries TRBV9 and TRBJ2-5, with TRBD2 matching over 9 bases. Trimming took 1 base from V and 0 from J; bases not matched to a gene: 1. Germline CDR1 SGDLS, CDR2 YYNGEE. The CDR3 is 15 residues long. CDR3 amino acids: CASSVLAGHQETQYF. In nucleotides, the CDR3 is TGTGCCAGCAGCGTACTAGCGGGACACCAAGAGACCCAGTACTTC.

This clone was seen once. The V and J genes are TRBV7-9 and TRBJ1-4; possible D gene TRBD1, 6 bases. The CDR3 runs 16 residues. Between the trimmed V and J ends, which lost 1 base and 7 bases, there was a span of 16 bases. Germline CDR1 is SEHNR and CDR2 is FQNEAQ (reference sequence). The CDR3 protein is CASSLGRDTRGEKLFF. CDR3 bases: TGTGCCAGCAGCTTAGGCCGGGACACTAGGGGTGAAAAACTGTTTTTT.

The chain uses TRBV30 and TRBJ2-1; 9 bases are shared with TRBD1. V gave up 2 bases and J gave up 4 bases; unmatched junction bases: 6. In germline, CDR1 is GTSNPN, CDR2 SVGIG (reference sequence). The CDR3 sequence is 15 residues long. Written as DNA, the CDR3 is TGTGCCTGGAGTAGGGGACAGGGATTTTACAATGAGCAGTTCTTC. This translates into CAWSRGQGFYNEQFF.

The rearrangement joins TRBV7-9 to TRBJ2-3, with D perhaps TRBD2 (7 bases). The V end was cut by 4 bases, the J end by 0 bases, with 14 bases between. Germline values: CDR1 SEHNR, CDR2 FQNEAQ (reference sequence). The CDR3 contains 16 residues. The CDR3: CASSWGGDTSTDTQYF. The CDR3 nucleotides are TGTGCCAGCAGCTGGGGGGGGGACACTAGCACAGATACGCAGTATTTT. Supplemented by reference TRBV7-9 and TRBJ2-3, the full variable domain reads DTGVSQNPRHKITKRGQNVTFRCDPISEHNRLYWYRQTLGQGPEFLTYFQNEAQLEKSRLLSDRFSAERPKGSFSTLEIQRTEQGDSAMYLCASSWGGDTSTDTQYFGPGTRLTVL.

In nucleotides, the CDR3 is TGTGCTAGTGGTTCAAGCCCGGGGCAGGGGGCCACTGAAGCTTTCTTT. Its translation is CASGSSPGQGATEAFF. The gene calls are TRBV12-5 and TRBJ1-1; 8 bases are a match to TRBD1. V shed 4 bases, J shed 4 bases, and the junction held 11 bases outside the gene matches. Germline loops: CDR1 LGHNT, CDR2 FRNRAP. The CDR3 runs to 16 residues.

The rearrangement links TRBV6-6 to TRBJ1-3; the match to TRBD1 covers 7 bases. Unmatched junction bases numbered 7, after V lost 5 bases and J lost 3 bases. This CDR3 region has 15 residues. Per the germline V gene, CDR1 is MNHNY and CDR2 is SVGAGI (reference sequence). The CDR3 DNA sequence: TGTGCCAGCAGTCGCACCGACAGGGTTGGAAACACCATATATTTT. Translation: CASSRTDRVGNTIYF.

The genes are TRBV5-5 and TRBJ1-1, with D perhaps TRBD1 (5 bases). This CDR3 has 15 residues. Germline lookup yields CDR1 SGHKS and CDR2 YYEKEE (reference sequence). Trimming shortened V by 3 bases and J by 0 bases, and 12 bases separated the two germline ends. CDR3: CASSSQGALNTEAFF. CDR3 bases: TGTGCCAGCAGCTCCCAAGGGGCGTTGAACACTGAAGCTTTCTTT. Full variable domain (rest looked up from reference TRBV5-5 and TRBJ1-1): DAGVTQSPTHLIKTRGQQVTLRCSPISGHKSVSWYQQVLGQGPQFIFQYYEKEERGRGNFPDRFSARQFPNYSSELNVNALLLGDSALYLCASSSQGALNTEAFFGQGTRLTVV.

The rearrangement uses TRBV6-4 and TRBJ1-1; unclear D gene. Deletions cut 6 bases from V and 4 bases from J, with 12 bases between. The CDR3 covers 13 residues. CDR1 MRHNA and CDR2 SNTAGT come from the germline V gene. In nucleotides, the CDR3 is TGTGCCAGCAGGGCCCCCGGGGTCACTGAAGCTTTCTTT. It translates to CASRAPGVTEAFF.

This chain connects TRBV6-1 to TRBJ2-3; weak D call: TRBD2 (5 bases). CDR1 and CDR2 from the germline V gene are MNHNS and SASEGT. V was trimmed by 1 base and J by 0 bases, leaving 11 bases between them. The CDR3 sequence is 16 residues long. The CDR3 region has the DNA TGTGCCAGCAGTGAAGGTGGAGGAGCTAGCACAGATACGCAGTATTTT. This sequence encodes CASSEGGGASTDTQYF.

J is TRBJ2-5 and V is TRBV19; D is undetermined. The CDR3 consists of 12 residues. V gave up 3 bases and J gave up 4 bases, with 6 bases separating them. Germline V CDR1 and CDR2: LNHDA, SQIVND (reference sequence). The CDR3 reads CASSMRRETQYF. The CDR3 DNA follows: TGTGCCAGTAGTATGCGGCGAGAGACCCAGTACTTC.

This clone was observed a single time. The chain employs TRBV6-5 and TRBJ2-2; D not certain. This CDR3 has 14 amino acids. The V end was cut by 5 bases, the J end by 5 bases, with 12 bases between. Germline V lookup: CDR1 MNHEY, CDR2 SVGAGI. CDR3 nucleotides: TGTGCCAGCAGTCCCACGACGAGGACCGGGGAGCTGTTTTTT. It encodes CASSPTTRTGELFF.

The chain carries TRBV5-4 and TRBJ1-6; 8 nucleotides match TRBD1. Germline lookup yields CDR1 SGHNT and CDR2 YYREEE (reference sequence). Germline trimming cut 4 bases from V and 2 bases from J; bases unmatched to any gene: 5. CDR3 size: 16 residues. CDR3 region: CASSPGQGAYNSPLHF. Here the CDR3 DNA reads TGTGCCAGCAGCCCCGGACAGGGCGCCTATAATTCACCCCTCCACTTT.

V and J are TRBV28 and TRBJ2-5, with a weak D call TRBD2 (6 bases). The germline V gene encodes CDR1 MDHEN and CDR2 SYDVKM. The CDR3 totals 15 residues. The ends were cut back, 2 bases at V and 7 bases at J, with 17 bases in the middle. The CDR3 DNA sequence: TGTGCCAGCAGTTTAACCGGGACTCGGAGAGGGACCCAGTACTTC. This translates into CASSLTGTRRGTQYF. Looking up the rest from reference TRBV28 and TRBJ2-5 gives the full variable domain: DVKVTQSSRYLVKRTGEKVFLECVQDMDHENMFWYRQDPGLGLRLIYFSYDVKMKEKGDIPEGYSVSREKKERFSLILESASTNQTSMYLCASSLTGTRRGTQYFGPGTRLLVL.

The rearrangement uses TRBV9 and TRBJ2-5, with 8 bases lining up with TRBD2. Germline V gene data show CDR1 as SGDLS and CDR2 as YYNGEE. This CDR3 has 16 residues. V lost 2 bases to trimming and J lost 5 bases; unmatched junction nucleotides: 11. The CDR3 DNA follows: TGTGCCAGCAGCGTCCGAGGAGCGGGAGAGGTGGAGACCCAGTACTTC. Translation: CASSVRGAGEVETQYF.

This chain uses TRBV7-2 with TRBJ2-7; TRBD2 matches at 8 bases. The V gene end was trimmed by 2 bases and the J gene end by 1 base; junction bases not matched to a gene: 4. The V gene's germline CDR1 is SGHTA and CDR2 FQGNSA. The CDR3 spans 15 residues. CDR3 region: CASSLSGLESYEQYF. CDR3 nucleotide sequence: TGTGCCAGCAGCTTATCGGGACTAGAATCCTACGAGCAGTACTTC.

The chain carries TRBV6-6 and TRBJ2-7; the match to TRBD2 covers 13 bases. The V gene's germline CDR1 is MNHNY and CDR2 SVGAGI (reference sequence). CDR3 size: 14 residues. With V trimmed by 6 bases and J by 9 bases, 8 bases remained unmatched. The CDR3 loop is CASSAGLAGRGQYF. CDR3 DNA: TGTGCCAGCAGCGCGGGACTAGCGGGGCGGGGGCAGTACTTC.

A single count supports this clone. The same CDR3 can be traced to other DNA sequences in this sample. The chain is built from TRBV7-3 and TRBJ2-3; D perhaps matches TRBD2 (5 bases). Germline CDR1 and CDR2: SGHTA and FQGTGA. The germline V and J ends were trimmed by 2 bases and 1 base, with 7 bases remaining between them. CDR3 length: 14 residues. The CDR3 sequence is CASSLAGGTDTQYF. For the CDR3, the DNA is TGTGCCAGCAGCTTAGCCGGGGGCACAGATACGCAGTATTTT.

J is TRBJ2-1 and V is TRBV11-2; 12 bases fit TRBD2. The J segment lost 0 bases and the V segment lost 8 bases, leaving 2 bases of the junction unmatched. Looked up from germline, CDR1 is SGHAT and CDR2 is FQNNGV. The CDR3 length is 15 residues. CDR3 protein: CASRLAGVSYNEQFF. The CDR3 region has the DNA TGTGCCAGCCGACTAGCGGGGGTCTCCTACAATGAGCAGTTCTTC.

The V call is TRBV2, the J call TRBJ2-3, with a possible D match to TRBD1 (6 bases). CDR3 length equals 14 residues. Germline V CDR1 and CDR2: SNHLY, FYNNEI. Trimming took off 2 bases at V and 5 bases at J, with 11 bases between the two ends. The CDR3 is CASSEQGWGDTQYF. The CDR3 region has the DNA TGTGCCAGCAGTGAACAGGGGTGGGGAGATACGCAGTATTTT.